The clone carrying this T cell receptor beta chain was seen a few times. Its antigen remains unknown. The data were obtained in a study of CD8 T cells in ankylosing spondylitis. Study-wide findings and caveats: Seemingly distinctive of ankylosing spondylitis blood was a TCR beta motif formed by eight highly homologous variants.

TCRdb reprocessed the 5' RACE reads with MiXCR, giving one entry per CDR3 protein. The sample has 150,000 to 200,000 distinct CDR3 sequences; roughly 13% are singletons. V lost 10 bases, J lost 5 bases, and 12 bases stayed unmatched. Germline-derived CDR1 and CDR2 are MNHNS and SASEGT. The CDR3 is 15 amino acids. This TCR derives from a female donor with ankylosing spondylitis or in good health (not recorded which). What was sequenced was blood, either unsorted or a sorted T cell fraction (not recorded which). V and J are TRBV6-1 and TRBJ2-7, with 12 bases that match TRBD2. CDR3 nucleotide sequence: TGTGCCACGACTAGCGGGAGCAGGCTAGTAAACGAGCAGTACTTC. This translates into CATTSGSRLVNEQYF.